This T cell receptor (beta chain) was sequenced for a study of shared clonotypes between healthy human individuals. In replicate PCRs of sorted subsets, approximately 210 ng DNA, tens of thousands of T cell genomes, was used. Measured with immunoSEQ multiplex PCR; TCRdb has only the in-frame clones, and not every one. This table holds roughly 2.4 million clones, approximately 94% found once. This CDR3 contains 15 residues. J was trimmed by 5 bases and V by 2 bases; bases with no gene match: 7. From germline, CDR1 is SGHNT and CDR2 YYREEE (reference sequence). Study results and caveats: Memory subsets generally showed smaller estimated richness than naive subsets did.

In the CD4+ fraction, cells were divided into CD45RA+ naive and CD45RA-negative memory subsets. Regarding this clone: Its antigen is unidentified.

The sequence derives from a man between 18 and 35 years old in good health. The sample consisted of naive CD4+ T cells sorted from blood. Noted subset: CD45RA+ positively selected. V usage is TRBV5-4 and J usage is TRBJ2-3; 8 bases line up with TRBD1. The CDR3 DNA follows: TGTGCCAGCAGCTTTGGTTTACAGGGGGGAGATACGCAGTATTTT. Its translation is CASSFGLQGGDTQYF.